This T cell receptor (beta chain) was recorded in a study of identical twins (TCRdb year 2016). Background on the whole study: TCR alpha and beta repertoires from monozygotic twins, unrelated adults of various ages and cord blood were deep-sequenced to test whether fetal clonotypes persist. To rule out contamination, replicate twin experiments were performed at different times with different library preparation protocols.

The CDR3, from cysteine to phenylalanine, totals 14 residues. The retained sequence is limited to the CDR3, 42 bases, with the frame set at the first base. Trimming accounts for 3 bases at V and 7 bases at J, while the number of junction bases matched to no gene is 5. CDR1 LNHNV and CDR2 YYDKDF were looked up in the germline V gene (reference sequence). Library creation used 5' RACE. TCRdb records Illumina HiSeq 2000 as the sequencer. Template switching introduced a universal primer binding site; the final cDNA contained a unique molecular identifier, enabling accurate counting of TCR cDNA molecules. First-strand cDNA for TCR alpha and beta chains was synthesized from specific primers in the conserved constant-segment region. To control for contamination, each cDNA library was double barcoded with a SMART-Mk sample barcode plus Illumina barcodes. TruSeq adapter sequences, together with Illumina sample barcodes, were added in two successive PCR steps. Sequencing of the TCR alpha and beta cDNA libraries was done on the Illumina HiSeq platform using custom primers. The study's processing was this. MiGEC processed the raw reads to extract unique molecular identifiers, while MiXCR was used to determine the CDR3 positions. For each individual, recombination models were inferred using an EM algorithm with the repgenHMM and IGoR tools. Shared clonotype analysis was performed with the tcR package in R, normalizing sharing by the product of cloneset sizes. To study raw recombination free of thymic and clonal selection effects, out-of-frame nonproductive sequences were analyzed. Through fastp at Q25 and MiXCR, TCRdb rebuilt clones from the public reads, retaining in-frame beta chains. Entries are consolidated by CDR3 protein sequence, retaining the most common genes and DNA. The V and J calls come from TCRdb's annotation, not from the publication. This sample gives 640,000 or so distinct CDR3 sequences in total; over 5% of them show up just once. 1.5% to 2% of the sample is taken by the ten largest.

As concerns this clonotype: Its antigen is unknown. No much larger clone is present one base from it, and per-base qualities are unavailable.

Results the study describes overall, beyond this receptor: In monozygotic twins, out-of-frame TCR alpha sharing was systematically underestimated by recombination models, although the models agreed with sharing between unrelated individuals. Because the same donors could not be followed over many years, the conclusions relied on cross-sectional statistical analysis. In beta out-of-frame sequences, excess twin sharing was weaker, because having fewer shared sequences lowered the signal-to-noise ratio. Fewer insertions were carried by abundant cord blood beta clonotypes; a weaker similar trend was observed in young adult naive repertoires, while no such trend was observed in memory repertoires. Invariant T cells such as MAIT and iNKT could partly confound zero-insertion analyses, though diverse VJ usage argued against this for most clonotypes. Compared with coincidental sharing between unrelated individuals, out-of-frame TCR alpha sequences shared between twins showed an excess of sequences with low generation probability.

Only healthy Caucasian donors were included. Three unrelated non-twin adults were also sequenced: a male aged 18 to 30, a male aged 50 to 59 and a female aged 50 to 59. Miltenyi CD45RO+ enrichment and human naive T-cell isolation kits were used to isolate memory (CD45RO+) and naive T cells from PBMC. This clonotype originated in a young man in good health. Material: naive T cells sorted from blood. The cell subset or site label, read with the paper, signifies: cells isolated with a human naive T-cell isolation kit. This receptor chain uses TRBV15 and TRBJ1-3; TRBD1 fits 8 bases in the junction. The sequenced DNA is TGTGCCACCAGCAGGGACAGGGTGGCGAACACCATATATTTT. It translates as CATSRDRVANTIYF.